These 16 T cell receptor beta chains came from one sample sequenced in a study of radiotherapy plus CTLA-4 blockade in lung cancer. Using immunoSEQ multiplex PCR, the repertoire was profiled, and TCRdb retains in-frame clones only, with some absent. The table has roughly 59,000 clones, roughly 76% seen once. The sample was peripheral blood, taken from a patient treated with radiotherapy plus ipilimumab. Source of these receptors: a human donor with non-small cell lung cancer whose response to radiotherapy plus ipilimumab could not be evaluated.

The chain uses TRBV28 and TRBJ2-5; TRBD2 aligns across 8 bases. The CDR3 extends over 18 amino acids. V trimming: 5 bases; J trimming: 2 bases; junction bases outside the gene matches: 16. Germline assignment: CDR1 MDHEN and CDR2 SYDVKM. The CDR3 bases are TGTGCCAGCAGTCCCACCCCGCGGGGGGTAGATATACAAGAGACCCAGTACTTC. It encodes CASSPTPRGVDIQETQYF.

V and J are TRBV9 and TRBJ2-3; 14 bases are a match to TRBD2. V trimming: 0 bases; J trimming: 6 bases; junction bases outside the gene matches: 0. CDR1 and CDR2 (germline): SGDLS, YYNGEE. The CDR3 contains 15 residues. CDR3 bases: TGTGCCAGCAGCGTAGGACTAGCGGGAGGGGATACGCAGTATTTT. The encoded protein is CASSVGLAGGDTQYF.

The gene calls are TRBV10-1 and TRBJ2-1; 13 bases are a match to TRBD2. The CDR3 spans 15 residues. CDR1 and CDR2 (germline): WNHNN, SYGVQD (reference sequence). After removal of 6 bases from V and 8 bases from J, the junction contained 7 bases not matched to a gene. The CDR3 DNA reads as TGCGCCAGCAGACCGGGACTAGCGGGACTCGATGAGCAGTTCTTC. This codes for CASRPGLAGLDEQFF.

The J gene is TRBJ2-7, the V gene TRBV9; 7 bases are shared with TRBD1. This CDR3 region has 15 residues. The V gene end was trimmed by 5 bases and the J gene end by 2 bases; junction bases not matched to a gene: 10. Looked up from germline, CDR1 is SGDLS and CDR2 is YYNGEE. The chain's CDR3 is CASSRLPGGPYEQYF. CDR3 DNA: TGTGCCAGCAGTCGTCTTCCAGGGGGACCCTACGAGCAGTACTTC. Complete variable domain (other parts from reference TRBV9 and TRBJ2-7): DSGVTQTPKHLITATGQRVTLRCSPRSGDLSVYWYQQSLDQGLQFLIQYYNGEERAKGNILERFSAQQFPDLHSELNLSSLELGDSALYFCASSRLPGGPYEQYFGPGTRLTVT.

The chain has TRBV5-6 and TRBJ2-7; D is perhaps TRBD1 (6 bases). The V and J ends lost 0 bases and 2 bases respectively, with 15 bases between them. The germline V gene encodes CDR1 SGHDT and CDR2 YYEEEE. This CDR3 comprises 16 residues. The CDR3 DNA sequence: TGTGCCAGCAGCTTGGCAGCAGGGGTCTACACCTACGAGCAGTACTTC. Protein product: CASSLAAGVYTYEQYF.

The J gene is TRBJ2-5, the V gene TRBV7-2, with a possible D match to TRBD2 (6 bases). This CDR3 comprises 15 residues. With 4 bases removed from V and 5 bases from J, the gap between germline ends came to 17 bases. The germline gives CDR1 SGHTA, CDR2 FQGNSA. In nucleotides, the CDR3 is TGTGCCAGCAGCTCTACTATCGCGGGGCGGGAGACCCAGTACTTC. It codes for CASSSTIAGRETQYF. Filled out from reference TRBV7-2 and TRBJ2-5, the complete variable domain reads GAGVSQSPSNKVTEKGKDVELRCDPISGHTALYWYRQSLGQGLEFLIYFQGNSAPDKSGLPSDRFSAERTGGSVSTLTIQRTQQEDSAVYLCASSSTIAGRETQYFGPGTRLLVL.

This chain uses TRBV27 with TRBJ2-3; 9 positions match TRBD2. The germline CDR1 and CDR2 sequences are MNHEY and SMNVEV (reference sequence). The CDR3 has 16 residues. The trim removed 3 bases at V and 6 bases at J, leaving 10 bases unmatched. CDR3 in DNA: TGTGCCAGCAGTTTTCGGGGACTAGCTTTCATCGATACGCAGTATTTT. The encoded protein is CASSFRGLAFIDTQYF.

This clone appeared a few times. The gene calls are TRBV4-2 and TRBJ2-7; 7 bases line up with TRBD1. The V gene end was trimmed by 5 bases and the J gene end by 3 bases; junction bases not matched to a gene: 10. CDR1 and CDR2 from the germline V gene are LGHNA and YNFKEQ. The CDR3 covers 15 residues. The CDR3 DNA reads as TGTGCCAGCAGCTTAGTAGGCAGGGGGATCTACGAGCAGTACTTC. Amino acids: CASSLVGRGIYEQYF.

This rearrangement joins TRBV6-1 to TRBJ2-3; 13 bases are a match to TRBD2. V was pared by 2 bases and J by 7 bases, with 12 bases of the junction left unmatched. The CDR3 consists of 18 residues. Germline V gives CDR1 MNHNS, CDR2 SASEGT. CDR3 sequence: CASSEPGLAGRAGNTQYF. CDR3 nucleotide sequence: TGTGCCAGCAGTGAACCGGGACTAGCGGGGAGGGCGGGAAATACGCAGTATTTT.

The chain combines TRBV19 with TRBJ1-6; no clear D. CDR3 size: 16 residues. Trimming pared 4 bases from V and 6 bases from J, leaving 16 bases between. Germline V gene lookup returns CDR1 LNHDA and CDR2 SQIVND (reference sequence). The CDR3 spells CASSTPFRRVNSPLHF. The CDR3 nucleotides read TGTGCCAGTAGTACCCCGTTCAGGCGGGTTAATTCACCCCTCCACTTT.

The V gene is TRBV4-1, the J gene TRBJ2-7, with TRBD2 as a possible D gene (6 bases). The germline V gene has CDR1 MGHRA and CDR2 YSYEKL. This CDR3 region has 13 residues. V gave up 3 bases and J gave up 4 bases, with 10 bases separating them. The CDR3 sequence: CASSQGGVYEQYF. CDR3 in DNA: TGCGCCAGCAGCCAGGGCGGGGTATACGAGCAGTACTTC.

This chain links TRBV18 with TRBJ1-3; the D is unclear. V lost 2 bases to trimming and J lost 2 bases, with 13 bases between them. The CDR3 extends over 16 amino acids. Germline CDR1 is KGHSH and CDR2 is LQKENI. CDR3 in DNA: TGTGCCAGCTCACCAAATCTGGGCAAGGCTGGAAACACCATATATTTT. As protein: CASSPNLGKAGNTIYF.

The rearrangement links TRBV7-6 to TRBJ2-1, with D perhaps TRBD1 (6 bases). CDR3 length: 18 residues. CDR1 is SGHVS and CDR2 is FNYEAQ in the germline V gene. The ends were cut back, 0 bases at V and 4 bases at J, with 19 bases in the middle. The CDR3: CASSLAPGLGTSYNEQFF. DNA for the CDR3: TGTGCCAGCAGCTTAGCGCCGGGATTGGGGACATCTTACAATGAGCAGTTCTTC.

The V and J genes are TRBV19 and TRBJ2-1; 10 nucleotides line up with TRBD2. V lost 7 bases, J lost 4 bases, and 7 bases stayed unmatched. The CDR3 is 15 residues long. Germline V lookup: CDR1 LNHDA, CDR2 SQIVND (reference sequence). The CDR3 here is CASNKAGGVYNEQFF. CDR3 DNA: TGTGCCAGTAATAAAGCGGGAGGGGTATACAATGAGCAGTTCTTC.

The chain joins TRBV7-2 to TRBJ2-3, with D perhaps matching TRBD2 (7 bases). The germline V gene has CDR1 SGHTA and CDR2 FQGNSA. V dropped 1 base and J dropped 4 bases, with 15 bases sitting between them. The CDR3 totals 16 residues. Here the CDR3 DNA reads TGTGCCAGCAGCTTAGTAGGGGGGGGGTTTGCAGATACGCAGTATTTT. Protein sequence: CASSLVGGGFADTQYF.

The V gene is TRBV23-1, the J gene TRBJ1-3, with 9 bases aligning to TRBD1. TRBV23-1 is classed as an ORF, of uncertain function. The CDR3 consists of 18 residues. The junction had 7 bases not matched to a gene; V was cut back by 1 base and J by 0 bases. CDR3 sequence: CASSQYGTGRISGNTIYF. CDR3 DNA sequence: TGCGCCAGCAGTCAATATGGGACAGGGCGGATCTCTGGAAACACCATATATTTT.